This TCR beta chain was captured in a study of shared clonotypes between healthy human individuals. General study results and limits: Naive CD4 clonotypes were shared across a handful of donors at 4.5% to 6.5%. Collection of samples was limited to blood; tissue repertoires likely differ.

Naive CD8 isolation took CD45RO-negative cells positively selected for CCR7 and excluded terminally differentiated effector memory CD45RA+ cells. To note about this clone: Its specificity is not known.

The CDR3 covers 16 residues. V lost 0 bases to trimming and J lost 4 bases, with 16 bases between them. The germline gives CDR1 ENHRY, CDR2 SYGVKD. This table comes from immunoSEQ multiplex PCR, and its TCRdb copy is limited to in-frame clones, with some not included. The data contain about 550,000 clones, around 95% of them seen just once; the ten biggest clones take up about 0.11%. The rearrangement uses TRBV10-3 and TRBJ2-7, with a tentative D call TRBD2 (6 bases). Sequencing used naive CD8+ T cells sorted from blood. The clonotype originates from a woman in her 30s in good health. The chain's CDR3 is CAISESPWEEKYEQYF. In DNA, the CDR3 is TGTGCCATCAGTGAGTCCCCGTGGGAGGAAAAATACGAGCAGTACTTC.